The 23 T cell receptor beta chains presented below share a single source sample, sequenced in a study of beta chain features in type 1 diabetes. Every isolated RNA sample was fully reverse transcribed, so sequencing captured expressed TCRB transcripts. Generated by immunoSEQ multiplex PCR, the TCRdb table keeps only in-frame clones and is missing some. The repertoire holds over 300,000 clones, with 7% to 9% as singletons. Sequencing used central memory CD4+ T cells from blood. All receptors derive from a young woman in good health.

The table lists this clone with a few counts. The CDR3 loop is CASSLRMQSDTQYF. As DNA, the CDR3 is TGTGCCAGCAGCTTACGGATGCAATCAGATACGCAGTATTTT. V gene TRBV11-2 combines with J gene TRBJ2-3; unclear D gene. Germline-derived CDR1 and CDR2 are SGHAT and FQNNGV. V lost 2 bases and J 4 bases, leaving 10 bases between the germline ends. This CDR3 region has 14 residues.

Note on this clone: Sequence at one end of the junction differs from germline and may be a read error. The CDR3 protein is CASSGDDHGQDTQYF. The CDR3, as DNA: TGTGCCAGCAGTGGGGACGACCACGGCCAAGATACGCAGTATTTT. The V call is TRBV10-3, the J call TRBJ2-3; D tentatively reads TRBD1 or TRBD2 (5 bases each). Germline V gene lookup returns CDR1 ENHRY and CDR2 SYGVKD. The length of the CDR3 is 15 residues.

This clone was seen repeatedly, ten times or more. The V gene is TRBV15, the J gene TRBJ1-5; the D is unclear. CDR1 is LNHNV and CDR2 is YYDKDF in the germline V gene (reference sequence). The CDR3 extends over 13 amino acids. Trimming stripped 5 bases from V and 2 bases from J, with 7 bases between. The CDR3 DNA is TGTGCCACCAGCGGAAGAGGCAATCAGCCCCAGCATTTT. Translating gives CATSGRGNQPQHF. The whole variable domain, remainder taken from reference TRBV15 and TRBJ1-5, is DAMVIQNPRYQVTQFGKPVTLSCSQTLNHNVMYWYQQKSSQAPKLLFHYYDKDFNNEADTPDNFQSRRPNTSFCFLDIRSPGLGDTAMYLCATSGRGNQPQHFGDGTRLSIL.

There are a few counts of this clone. This chain connects TRBV9 to TRBJ2-7; D is unclear. The CDR3 consists of 14 residues. Germline CDR1 and CDR2: SGDLS and YYNGEE. The V gene lost 1 base and the J gene lost 6 bases, with 14 bases spanning the gap. The CDR3 loop reads CASSVLGSQGEQYF. CDR3 coding DNA: TGTGCCAGCAGCGTATTAGGAAGTCAAGGCGAGCAGTACTTC.

This clone was seen more than once but under ten times. This sequence joins TRBV11-2 and TRBJ2-1; 14 positions match TRBD2. V gave up 5 bases and J gave up 12 bases; unmatched junction bases: 3. Germline CDR1 SGHAT, CDR2 FQNNGV. This CDR3 region has 13 residues. CDR3 nucleotide sequence: TGTGCCAGCAGCCTGACTAGCGGGAGGGGGCAGTTCTTC. Encoded protein: CASSLTSGRGQFF.

The sample holds a few counts of this clone. The CDR3 protein is CASGRGYNEQFF. CDR3 DNA sequence: TGTGCCAGCGGAAGGGGATACAATGAGCAGTTCTTC. The chain combines TRBV25-1 with TRBJ2-1, with a weak D call TRBD1 (5 bases). This CDR3 spans 12 amino acids. From germline, CDR1 is MGHDK and CDR2 SYGVNS. Trimming pared 8 bases from V and 4 bases from J, leaving 9 bases between.

The chain carries TRBV9 and TRBJ2-1; D is ambiguous. This CDR3 has 14 amino acids. Germline V gene lookup returns CDR1 SGDLS and CDR2 YYNGEE. V lost 5 bases and J lost 3, with 12 bases in between. CDR3 region: CASSDRPDYNEQFF. The CDR3 DNA follows: TGTGCCAGCAGTGACCGACCGGACTACAATGAGCAGTTCTTC. The full variable domain, its missing parts supplied by reference TRBV9 and TRBJ2-1, is DSGVTQTPKHLITATGQRVTLRCSPRSGDLSVYWYQQSLDQGLQFLIQYYNGEERAKGNILERFSAQQFPDLHSELNLSSLELGDSALYFCASSDRPDYNEQFFGPGTRLTVL.

The table lists this clone with a few counts. This chain joins TRBV5-6 and TRBJ2-2; no firm D call. V was pared by 1 base and J by 9 bases, with 22 bases between. This CDR3 is 17 amino acids long. Germline values: CDR1 SGHDT, CDR2 YYEEEE. DNA for the CDR3: TGTGCCAGCAGCTTGTTTCCCACCCGCAATAACCAAAGGGAGCTGTTTTTT. As protein: CASSLFPTRNNQRELFF.

This clone came up a few times. The chain has TRBV7-8 and TRBJ1-3; D gene uncertain. Trimming shortened V by 3 bases and J by 0 bases, and 6 bases separated the two germline ends. The CDR3 spans 14 residues. CDR1 and CDR2 (germline): SGHVS, FQNEAQ. The CDR3 region has the DNA TGTGCCAGCAGCTTGGGTAACTCTGGAAACACCATATATTTT. As protein: CASSLGNSGNTIYF. The full variable domain, in which reference TRBV7-8 and TRBJ1-3 provide the parts outside the CDR3, is GAGVSQSPRYKVAKRGQDVALRCDPISGHVSLFWYQQALGQGPEFLTYFQNEAQLDKSGLPSDRFFAERPEGSVSTLKIQRTQQEDSAVYLCASSLGNSGNTIYFGEGSWLTVV.

The sample holds a few counts of this clone. The gene calls are TRBV4-2 and TRBJ2-6; D is tentatively TRBD1 or TRBD2 (5 bases each). Trimming left V 2 bases short and J 0 bases short, with 11 bases between. CDR1 is LGHNA, CDR2 YNFKEQ, per germline. This CDR3 has 17 residues. The CDR3 region is CASSQPPGLSGANVLTF. As DNA, the CDR3 is TGTGCCAGCAGCCAACCTCCGGGGCTCTCTGGGGCCAACGTCCTGACTTTC.

The chain links TRBV21-1 to TRBJ1-4; the listed D gene, TRBD1, was not tested against the DNA. TRBV21-1 is a recognized pseudogene. The CDR3 is 15 residues long. CDR3 sequence reads: CASSSHRATNEKLFF. The CDR3 nucleotides read TGTGCCAGCAGCAGCCACAGGGCTACTAATGAAAAACTGTTTTTT.

This clone was found a few times. The rearrangement links TRBV2 to TRBJ1-2, with TRBD1 identical over 9 bases. This CDR3 is built from 15 residues. Looked up from germline, CDR1 is SNHLY and CDR2 is FYNNEI. Trimming at V came to 8 bases and at J to 7 bases, leaving 14 bases not matched to a gene. The CDR3 is CASVQGTGLTSGYTF. The CDR3 DNA is TGTGCCAGCGTTCAGGGGACAGGGCTTACAAGTGGCTACACCTTC.

For this clone: This CDR3 is also generated by other DNA sequences in the sample. The gene calls are TRBV28 and TRBJ2-7; D remains unclear. With 2 bases removed from V and 0 bases from J, the gap between germline ends came to 5 bases. The CDR3 spans 13 residues. Per germline, CDR1 MDHEN and CDR2 SYDVKM. This CDR3 reads CASSLMSSYEQYF. In DNA, the CDR3 is TGTGCCAGCAGTTTAATGAGCTCCTACGAGCAGTACTTC.

This clone was picked up a small number of times. V gene TRBV11-1 combines with J gene TRBJ2-2, with D possibly TRBD1 on 5 matching bases. The CDR3 runs to 15 residues. The V gene lost 9 bases and the J gene lost 3 bases, with 17 bases spanning the gap. The germline gives CDR1 SGHAT, CDR2 FQDESV (reference sequence). CDR3 sequence reads: CASYKGYGDTGELFF. In DNA form, the CDR3 reads TGTGCCAGTTATAAGGGGTATGGGGACACCGGGGAGCTGTTTTTT. The full variable domain, rest sourced from reference TRBV11-1 and TRBJ2-2, is EAEVAQSPRYKITEKSQAVAFWCDPISGHATLYWYRQILGQGPELLVQFQDESVVDDSQLPKDRFSAERLKGVDSTLKIQPAELGDSAMYLCASYKGYGDTGELFFGEGSRLTVL.

V and J are TRBV2 and TRBJ2-7; D unresolved. Germline values: CDR1 SNHLY, CDR2 FYNNEI. CDR3 length equals 15 residues. The V end lost 4 bases, the J end lost 0 bases, and 13 bases lay between the germline ends. CDR3 in amino acids: CASSVGQSSSYEQYF. DNA of the CDR3: TGTGCCAGCAGTGTCGGCCAGTCGAGCTCCTACGAGCAGTACTTC.

This sequence joins TRBV2 and TRBJ1-4; D possibly corresponds to TRBD1 (5 bases). The V end lost 3 bases, the J end lost 8 bases, and 16 bases lay between the germline ends. The CDR3 is 15 amino acids. Germline CDR1 reads SNHLY; CDR2 reads FYNNEI. In DNA, the CDR3 is TGTGCCAGCAGTGATCGGGGCGGTCCGGGGGAAAAACTGTTTTTT. It is translated as CASSDRGGPGEKLFF.

V gene TRBV2 combines with J gene TRBJ2-5, with TRBD2 matching over 7 bases. Germline CDR1 SNHLY, CDR2 FYNNEI. V was pared by 6 bases and J by 5 bases, with 6 bases of the junction left unmatched. The CDR3 consists of 13 residues. CDR3: CASRAGAGETQYF. The CDR3, as DNA: TGTGCCAGCAGGGCGGGAGCTGGGGAGACCCAGTACTTC.

The chain combines TRBV20-1 with TRBJ2-7; no reliable D call. The V end lost 6 bases, the J end lost 6 bases, and 12 bases lay between the germline ends. This CDR3 contains 11 residues. Germline assignment: CDR1 DFQATT and CDR2 SNEGSKA (reference sequence). The CDR3 DNA is TGCAGTGCACCTCTAGAAGGCGAGCAGTACTTC. This gives the protein CSAPLEGEQYF.

The V call is TRBV27, the J call TRBJ2-3; D is uncertain. Looked up from germline, CDR1 is MNHEY and CDR2 is SMNVEV (reference sequence). The CDR3 is 13 residues long. V shed 2 bases and J shed 5 bases, with 8 bases lying between them. The DNA of the CDR3 is TGTGCCAGCAGTTTAGGGGTTGGAGATACGCAGTATTTT. This gives the protein CASSLGVGDTQYF.

This clone was seen more than once but under ten times. The V gene is TRBV4-2, the J gene TRBJ2-5; D might be TRBD2 (6 bases). Trimming shortened V by 0 bases and J by 5 bases, and 10 bases separated the two germline ends. Germline CDR1 reads LGHNA; CDR2 reads YNFKEQ. This CDR3 has 14 amino acids. This CDR3 reads CASSQEGRPETQYF. CDR3 nucleotides: TGTGCCAGCAGCCAAGAAGGGAGGCCGGAGACCCAGTACTTC.

CDR3 amino acids: CASSRDSQETQYF. The CDR3, as DNA: TGTGCCAGCAGCCGGGATTCTCAAGAGACCCAGTACTTC. The chain carries TRBV7-8 and TRBJ2-5; perhaps TRBD2 as D (5 bases). Trimming stripped 5 bases from V and 2 bases from J, with 9 bases between. Germline CDR1 and CDR2: SGHVS and FQNEAQ. This CDR3 is 13 amino acids long.

V usage is TRBV28 and J usage is TRBJ2-5; perhaps TRBD1 as D (7 bases). CDR1 and CDR2 (germline): MDHEN, SYDVKM. The CDR3 has 15 residues. V lost 6 bases and J lost 5, with 19 bases in between. As DNA, the CDR3 is TGTGCCAGCAGGACTCAGGCCGGAGGGGGCGAGACCCAGTACTTC. Protein: CASRTQAGGGETQYF.

This sequence joins TRBV18 and TRBJ2-7; TRBD2 agrees at 13 bases. V dropped 3 bases and J dropped 4; count of bases not matched to a gene: 6. CDR3 length: 16 amino acids. CDR1 and CDR2 from the germline V gene are KGHSH and LQKENI. The CDR3 sequence is CASSPTSGRSAYEQYF. The CDR3 nucleotides read TGTGCCAGCTCACCGACTAGCGGGAGGTCTGCGTACGAGCAGTACTTC.